This T cell receptor beta chain was observed in a study of blood T cell repertoires in COVID-19. Study in general: From the United States, Italy and Spain came samples of acute and convalescent COVID-19. Sources were T cells, B-cell-depleted T cells, or PBMCs; the material itself was cDNA or gDNA.

The CDR3 consists of 15 residues. Trimming removed 2 bases at V and 2 bases at J, with 11 bases between. From germline, CDR1 is SGHTA and CDR2 FQGTGA. Original processing notes: Reference gene primer amplification in the assay estimated nucleated cell counts. This table comes from immunoSEQ multiplex PCR, and its TCRdb copy is limited to in-frame clones, with some not included. That table furnishes V, J and clone size, whereas the DNA furnished D and trimming. The sample holds almost 30,000 clones, 65% to 70% seen once. Sequencing was performed on peripheral blood. This receptor was identified in a human donor in a cohort sampled during active COVID-19. The genes are TRBV7-3 and TRBJ2-3, with TRBD2 as a possible D gene (5 bases). The CDR3 nucleotides are TGTGCCAGCAGCTTATTGGCGGGTTACACAGATACGCAGTATTTT. It codes for CASSLLAGYTDTQYF. Combining the CDR3 with reference TRBV7-3 and TRBJ2-3 gives the whole variable domain GAGVSQTPSNKVTEKGKYVELRCDPISGHTALYWYRQSLGQGPEFLIYFQGTGAADDSGLPNDRFFAVRPEGSVSTLKIQRTERGDSAVYLCASSLLAGYTDTQYFGPGTRLTVL.